This T cell receptor beta chain was found in a study of blood T cells in healthy people across ages. This clonotype has a handful of counts. The authors ran a second PCR of about 6 to 11 cycles using a sample-barcoded 5' primer and a J-beta primer mix. Each CDR3 protein is one row after TCRdb ran MiXCR on the 5' RACE reads. The table shows roughly 2 million distinct CDR3 sequences, with about 49% occurring only once. Samples had at least 7 million PBMCs isolated from them. In germline, CDR1 is DFQATT, CDR2 SNEGSKA (reference sequence). This CDR3 comprises 14 residues. Trimming cost V 6 bases and J 5 bases; bases outside gene matches: 7.

The chain has TRBV20-1 and TRBJ2-5; 12 bases match TRBD1. This clonotype was obtained from a woman in her thirties or forties in good health. Source material: blood. In nucleotides, the CDR3 is TGCAGTGCAACCGGGACAGGGGGCGCGGAGACCCAGTACTTC. Its protein is CSATGTGGAETQYF.